The clone carrying this TCR beta chain was seen a handful of times. Its antigen remains unknown. This record comes from a study of CD8 T cells in Susac syndrome. Whole-study findings and limits: It was acknowledged in the study that its TCR sequencing and HLA analysis involved a relatively small number of individuals.

Random-hexamer reverse transcription was applied to about 0.45 to 1 ug RNA. Coverage of TCR beta CDR3 amplification by immunoSEQ multiplex PCR extended to 54 Vbeta and 13 Jbeta. TCRdb reprocessed the immunoSEQ multiplex PCR reads via MiXCR and lists one record per CDR3 protein. The repertoire holds 150,000 to 180,000 distinct CDR3 sequences, with approximately 94% as singletons. Sequencing targeted TCR beta in T cells from blood (CD8+ and CD4+). Through negative isolation, CD4+ and CD8+ T cells were obtained, while TEMRA cells were enriched using FACS. This CDR3 contains 11 residues. The V and J ends lost 5 bases and 4 bases respectively, with 5 bases between them. Germline assignment: CDR1 LNHDA and CDR2 SQIVND (reference sequence).

This rearrangement joins TRBV19 to TRBJ1-2, with unresolved D. This TCR came from a human donor with multiple sclerosis. What was sequenced was CD8+ T cells from PBMCs. The CDR3 DNA sequence: TGTGCCAGTAGTGAAGCCTATGGCTACACCTTC. It translates to CASSEAYGYTF.